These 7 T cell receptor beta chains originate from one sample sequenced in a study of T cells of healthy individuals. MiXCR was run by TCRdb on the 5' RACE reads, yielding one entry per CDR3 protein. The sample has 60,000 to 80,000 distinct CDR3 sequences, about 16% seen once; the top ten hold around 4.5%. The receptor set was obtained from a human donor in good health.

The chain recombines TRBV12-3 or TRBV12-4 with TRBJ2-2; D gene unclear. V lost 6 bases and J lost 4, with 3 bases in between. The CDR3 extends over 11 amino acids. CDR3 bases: TGTGCCAGCAGGGTCACCGGGGAGCTGTTTTTT. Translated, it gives CASRVTGELFF.

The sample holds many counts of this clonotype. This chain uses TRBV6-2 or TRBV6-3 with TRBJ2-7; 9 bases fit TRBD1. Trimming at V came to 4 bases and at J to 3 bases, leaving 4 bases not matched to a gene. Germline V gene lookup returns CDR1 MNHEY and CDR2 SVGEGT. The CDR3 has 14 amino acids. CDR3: CASSFGQGRYEQYF. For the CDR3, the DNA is TGTGCCAGCAGTTTCGGACAGGGGCGCTACGAGCAGTACTTC.

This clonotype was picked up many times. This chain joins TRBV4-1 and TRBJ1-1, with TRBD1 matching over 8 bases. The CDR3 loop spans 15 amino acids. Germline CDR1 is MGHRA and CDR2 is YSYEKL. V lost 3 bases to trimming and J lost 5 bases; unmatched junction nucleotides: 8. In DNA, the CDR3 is TGCGCCAGCAGCCAGTATCTGGGACAGGAGACTGAAGCTTTCTTT. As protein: CASSQYLGQETEAFF.

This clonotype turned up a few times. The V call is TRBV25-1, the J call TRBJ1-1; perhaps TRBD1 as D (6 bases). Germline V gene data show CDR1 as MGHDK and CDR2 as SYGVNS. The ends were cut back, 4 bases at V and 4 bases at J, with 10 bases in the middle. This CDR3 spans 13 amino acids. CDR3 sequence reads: CASSVTGFTEAFF. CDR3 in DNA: TGTGCCAGCAGTGTAACAGGGTTCACTGAAGCTTTCTTT.

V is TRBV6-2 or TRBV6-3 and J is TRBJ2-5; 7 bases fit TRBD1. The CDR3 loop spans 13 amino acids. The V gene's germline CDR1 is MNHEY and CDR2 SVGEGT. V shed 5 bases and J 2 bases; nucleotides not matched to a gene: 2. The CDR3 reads CASSETGQETQYF. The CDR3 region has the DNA TGTGCCAGCAGTGAGACAGGGCAAGAGACCCAGTACTTC.

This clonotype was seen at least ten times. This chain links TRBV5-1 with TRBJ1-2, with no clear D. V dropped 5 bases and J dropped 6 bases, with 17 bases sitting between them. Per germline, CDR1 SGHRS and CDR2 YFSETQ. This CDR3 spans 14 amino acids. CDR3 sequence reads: CASSNTGLTDGYTF. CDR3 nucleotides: TGCGCCAGCAGTAACACGGGTCTAACTGATGGCTACACCTTC. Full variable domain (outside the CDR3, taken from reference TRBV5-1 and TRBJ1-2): KAGVTQTPRYLIKTRGQQVTLSCSPISGHRSVSWYQQTPGQGLQFLFEYFSETQRNKGNFPGRFSGRQFSNSRSEMNVSTLELGDSALYLCASSNTGLTDGYTFGSGTRLTVV.

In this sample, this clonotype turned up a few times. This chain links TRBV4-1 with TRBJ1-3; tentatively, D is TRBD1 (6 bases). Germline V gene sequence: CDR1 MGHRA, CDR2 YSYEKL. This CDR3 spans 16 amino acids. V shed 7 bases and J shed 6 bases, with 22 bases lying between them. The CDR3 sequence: CASTRGVVGGQNTIYF. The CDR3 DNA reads TGCGCCAGCACCAGGGGAGTGGTTGGGGGTCAAAACACCATATATTTT.